This T cell receptor beta chain was observed in a study of beta chain features in type 1 diabetes. Findings and caveats of the study: For patients and controls alike, PCR might favor shorter templates to the same degree.

This CDR3 has 12 amino acids. V was clipped by 6 bases and J by 5 bases, with 10 bases between them. Per the germline V gene, CDR1 is SNHLY and CDR2 is FYNNEI. This clone was seen only a few times. The antigen is undetermined. The study reverse transcribed the entire isolated RNA, so it sequenced expressed TCRB transcripts. This table comes from immunoSEQ multiplex PCR, and its TCRdb copy is limited to in-frame clones, with some not included. Of roughly 150,000 clones listed, 11% are singletons. The sample comprised central memory CD4+ T cells from blood. The receptor was derived from a man between 18 and 35 years old in good health. This rearrangement joins TRBV2 to TRBJ2-5; either TRBD1 or TRBD2 may fit D (6 bases each). In DNA, the CDR3 is TGTGCCAGCAGGACTAGGGGGGAGACCCAGTACTTC. The encoded protein is CASRTRGETQYF.